A selection of T cell receptor beta chains follows, all from one sample in a study of T cell responses to AZD1222 COVID-19 vaccine. Profiled with immunoSEQ multiplex PCR; TCRdb holds only in-frame clones, not every one. The table has more than 150,000 clones, approximately 91% seen once. Here the sequenced sample was peripheral blood, taken after recovery from COVID-19. These receptors came from an adult who had recovered from COVID-19. The CDR3 runs from the conserved cysteine through the conserved F or W. Fields, in order: V gene, clone size, CDR3 protein. Where a row states a size, it is once, few, many or the class of an expanded clone; other rows omit it.

>TRBV7-3|NA
CASRSQGANTEAFF
>TRBV7-2|NA
CASSLSGQGNYEQYF
>TRBV2|NA
CASMPVSDTQYF
>TRBV15|once
CATSREYRGGTGELFF
>TRBV29-1|NA
CSVPGGPPRNYGYTF
>TRBV7-9|NA
CASSLTLAEEQYF
>TRBV5-1|NA
CASSLNRGDTEAFF
>TRBV6-1|NA
CASSDPGQRYEQYF
>TRBV6-1|NA
CASSERDTKYEQYF
>TRBV28|once
CASSDPGQGADTQYF
>TRBV20-1|NA
CILSLADEQYF
>TRBV7-9|NA
CASSQRSGLGYEQYF
>TRBV19|NA
CATYGTWGNTEAFF
>TRBV10-2|NA
CASSQTSGRAGEQFF
>TRBV6-5|NA
CASLNRGLNTEAFF
>TRBV10-3|NA
CAISGHLLSSGSLPSSYNEQFF
>TRBV2|few
CASTINQGGDTEAFF
>TRBV27|once
CASSLIRGGYEKLFF
>TRBV6-4|NA
CASSKLASNTGELFF
>TRBV5-4|NA
CASSLATEAFF
>TRBV4-1|NA
CASSQGEATSFRTDTQYF
>TRBV3-1/TRBV3-2|NA
CASSQGGQVGSYEQYF
>TRBV29-1|once
CSVEGGKGTDTQYF
>TRBV7-7|NA
CASSLKLAGLDSYEQYF
>TRBV5-5|NA
CASSLQGVDSPLHF
>TRBV5-1|NA
CASSLGVGNEKLFF
>TRBV18|NA
CASSSDRGENTGELFF
>TRBV28|NA
CASLSGGVPSGNTIYF
>TRBV19|NA
CASTPTVTLAKNIQYF
>TRBV7-8|NA
CASSFYKGMNTEAFF
>TRBV11-1|few
CASSLDRASYEQYF